One sample yielded the 22 T cell receptor beta chains listed below, sequenced in a study of control samples from healthy donors and cancer patients. TCRdb's copy holds only in-frame clones and misses some; the assay was immunoSEQ multiplex PCR. This table holds fewer than 25,000 clones, roughly 85% found once. Sequencing input: PBMCs. The receptors derive from a man of 80 years or more with head and neck cancer.

The rearrangement uses TRBV2 and TRBJ1-6; 8 nucleotides match TRBD1. The J segment lost 8 bases and the V segment lost 6 bases, leaving 6 bases of the junction unmatched. The V gene's germline CDR1 is SNHLY and CDR2 FYNNEI. This CDR3 spans 14 amino acids. The CDR3 nucleotides read TGTGCCAGCAGACCGGGACAGGACCATTCACCCCTCCACTTT. Its protein product is CASRPGQDHSPLHF. The variable domain in full, with the rest retrieved from reference TRBV2 and TRBJ1-6, is EPEVTQTPSHQVTQMGQEVILRCVPISNHLYFYWYRQILGQKVEFLVSFYNNEISEKSEIFDDQFSVERPDGSNFTLKIRSTKLEDSAMYFCASRPGQDHSPLHFGNGTRLTVT.

V usage is TRBV2 and J usage is TRBJ2-7; no clear D gene. V lost 10 bases, J lost 1 base, and 14 bases lay in between. This CDR3 comprises 13 residues. CDR1 is SNHLY, CDR2 FYNNEI, per germline. The CDR3 here is CATSGQDSYEQYF. The CDR3 DNA reads as TGTGCCACGTCCGGGCAGGATTCCTACGAGCAGTACTTC.

This clone has more than one count but fewer than ten. The chain has TRBV5-6 and TRBJ2-3; a weak D match, TRBD2 (5 bases). This CDR3 has 13 residues. Looked up from germline, CDR1 is SGHDT and CDR2 is YYEEEE. Trimming took off 4 bases at V and 1 base at J, with 7 bases between the two ends. The CDR3 sequence is CASSELGTDTQYF. Here the CDR3 DNA reads TGTGCCAGCAGCGAACTAGGCACAGATACGCAGTATTTT.

The CDR3: CASSGGSYNEQFF. The DNA of the CDR3 is TGTGCCAGCTCAGGTGGCTCCTACAATGAGCAGTTCTTC. The J gene is TRBJ2-1, the V gene TRBV2, with unresolved D. V lost 8 bases and J 0 bases, leaving 8 bases between the germline ends. CDR1 is SNHLY, CDR2 FYNNEI, per germline. This CDR3 is built from 13 residues.

The chain is built from TRBV7-2 and TRBJ1-5; maybe TRBD1 (6 bases). V was pared by 5 bases and J by 6 bases, with 14 bases between. The CDR3 sequence is 14 residues long. Germline V CDR1 and CDR2: SGHTA, FQGNSA. In DNA form, the CDR3 reads TGTGCCAGCAGCGCCCCCGGGGGGCTTCAGCCCCAGCATTTT. Translation: CASSAPGGLQPQHF.

The rearrangement uses TRBV11-2 and TRBJ1-2; 9 bases are shared with TRBD1. The CDR3 extends over 15 amino acids. Germline-derived CDR1 and CDR2 are SGHAT and FQNNGV. J gave up 4 bases and V 3 bases, and 6 bases lay outside the gene matches. CDR3 sequence: CASSLNRGPGYGYTF. CDR3 bases: TGTGCCAGCAGCTTGAACAGGGGGCCCGGCTATGGCTACACCTTC. Complete variable domain (other parts from reference TRBV11-2 and TRBJ1-2): EAGVAQSPRYKIIEKRQSVAFWCNPISGHATLYWYQQILGQGPKLLIQFQNNGVVDDSQLPKDRFSAERLKGVDSTLKIQPAKLEDSAVYLCASSLNRGPGYGYTFGSGTRLTVV.

The V call is TRBV6-5, the J call TRBJ2-1; D may be TRBD2 (6 bases). This CDR3 region has 11 residues. The germline V and J ends were trimmed by 6 bases and 6 bases, with 6 bases remaining between them. CDR1 is MNHEY and CDR2 is SVGAGI in the germline V gene. The CDR3 region has the DNA TGTGCCAGCAGGCGGGGCAATGAGCAGTTCTTC. This sequence encodes CASRRGNEQFF.

The J gene is TRBJ2-3, the V gene TRBV4-2, with TRBD1 as a possible D gene (6 bases). Trimming took off 1 base at V and 3 bases at J, with 14 bases between the two ends. Germline V gene sequence: CDR1 LGHNA, CDR2 YNFKEQ. The CDR3 extends over 16 amino acids. The CDR3 loop reads CASSQGAGVRTDTQYF. The CDR3 DNA follows: TGTGCCAGCAGCCAAGGGGCAGGGGTGAGGACAGATACGCAGTATTTT.

J is TRBJ2-7 and V is TRBV10-3; 10 positions match TRBD1. Trimming cost V 7 bases and J 5 bases; bases outside gene matches: 5. The CDR3 is 13 amino acids. Germline V lookup: CDR1 ENHRY, CDR2 SYGVKD. The CDR3 bases are TGTGCCATCAAAGGACAGGGGGAGGACGAGCAGTACTTC. Translation: CAIKGQGEDEQYF.

The rearrangement uses TRBV7-9 and TRBJ2-3; 9 bases fit TRBD2. The CDR3 loop spans 17 amino acids. Looked up from germline, CDR1 is SEHNR and CDR2 is FQNEAQ (reference sequence). V trimming: 1 base; J trimming: 4 bases; junction bases outside the gene matches: 9. The chain's CDR3 is CASSLEWGLASADTQYF. The CDR3 DNA reads as TGTGCCAGCAGCTTAGAATGGGGACTAGCTTCGGCAGATACGCAGTATTTT.

The chain carries TRBV4-1 and TRBJ1-2; D is unresolved. This CDR3 is 14 amino acids long. In germline, CDR1 is MGHRA, CDR2 YSYEKL. Trimming stripped 3 bases from V and 1 base from J, with 9 bases between. In DNA form, the CDR3 reads TGCGCCAGCAGCCAGGTTGTTGTTAACTATGGCTACACCTTC. It is translated as CASSQVVVNYGYTF.

This chain links TRBV25-1 with TRBJ1-1; maybe TRBD1 (6 bases). Germline CDR1 reads MGHDK; CDR2 reads SYGVNS. The ends were cut back, 6 bases at V and 2 bases at J, with 10 bases in the middle. This CDR3 spans 13 amino acids. The CDR3 bases are TGTGCCAGCAGACGGACAGAAAACACTGAAGCTTTCTTT. As protein: CASRRTENTEAFF.

The rearrangement uses TRBV4-1 and TRBJ1-1, with unresolved D. Deletions cut 0 bases from V and 3 bases from J, with 11 bases between. This CDR3 spans 15 amino acids. Germline assignment: CDR1 MGHRA and CDR2 YSYEKL. In DNA, the CDR3 is TGCGCCAGCAGCCAAGAGACGGGTACTCACACTGAAGCTTTCTTT. It yields the protein CASSQETGTHTEAFF.

This clone was observed a handful of times. The chain combines TRBV7-9 with TRBJ1-5, with D perhaps TRBD1 (5 bases). Trimming took 3 bases from V and 3 from J, leaving 9 bases between them. Germline V lookup: CDR1 SEHNR, CDR2 FQNEAQ (reference sequence). The CDR3 totals 14 residues. Written as DNA, the CDR3 is TGTGCCAGCAGCTTCGACAGCCACAATCAGCCCCAGCATTTT. It specifies CASSFDSHNQPQHF.

The rearrangement uses TRBV28 and TRBJ1-2; the D is unclear. V was shortened by 2 bases and J by 2 bases, with 6 bases between the two germline ends. This CDR3 is built from 13 residues. Germline CDR1 and CDR2: MDHEN and SYDVKM. The CDR3 coding sequence is TGTGCCAGCAGTTTAATAGGGAACTATGGCTACACCTTC. Amino acids: CASSLIGNYGYTF.

V usage is TRBV6-2 or TRBV6-3 and J usage is TRBJ1-2; D gene uncertain. CDR1 is MNHEY and CDR2 is SVGEGT in the germline V gene. Trimming cost V 0 bases and J 3 bases, with 2 bases left between them. CDR3 length: 12 amino acids. The CDR3 coding sequence is TGTGCCAGCAGTTACTCTGACTATGGCTACACCTTC. This encodes CASSYSDYGYTF.

The sample holds one count of this clone. The chain has TRBV6-2 or TRBV6-3 and TRBJ2-1; D is undetermined. The CDR3 sequence is 14 residues long. CDR1 and CDR2 (germline): MNHEY, SVGEGT. Trimming shortened V by 4 bases and J by 5 bases, and 12 bases separated the two germline ends. CDR3 region: CASSFRSRNNEQFF. DNA of the CDR3: TGTGCCAGCAGTTTTAGGAGCAGAAACAATGAGCAGTTCTTC.

The V and J genes are TRBV6-2 or TRBV6-3 and TRBJ1-6; the D gene is possibly TRBD1 (6 bases). V gave up 6 bases and J gave up 7 bases, with 16 bases separating them. The germline V gene has CDR1 MNHEY and CDR2 SVGEGT. The CDR3 is 15 residues long. The CDR3 sequence is CASSPLGQGNSPLHF. The CDR3 nucleotides are TGTGCCAGCAGCCCACTAGGGCAGGGGAATTCACCCCTCCACTTT.

This clone showed up just a few times. This chain connects TRBV7-8 to TRBJ1-6, with 7 positions matching TRBD1. Looked up from germline, CDR1 is SGHVS and CDR2 is FQNEAQ. The CDR3 is made up of 15 amino acids. V lost 3 bases, J lost 10 bases, and 9 bases stayed unmatched. Here the CDR3 DNA reads TGTGCCAGCAGCTTGACAGGGATCACGGGATCACCCCTCCACTTT. Amino acids: CASSLTGITGSPLHF.

The rearrangement uses TRBV10-3 and TRBJ2-7; D is unresolved. The ends were cut back, 1 base at V and 7 bases at J, with 11 bases in the middle. Germline V gene lookup returns CDR1 ENHRY and CDR2 SYGVKD. This CDR3 comprises 13 residues. CDR3 sequence (DNA): TGTGCCATCAGTGAGTACCCGACATGGGAGCAGTACTTC. Its protein product is CAISEYPTWEQYF.

The rearrangement joins TRBV27 to TRBJ2-7; 7 positions agree with TRBD1. The V gene end was trimmed by 4 bases and the J gene end by 7 bases; junction bases not matched to a gene: 13. The germline V gene has CDR1 MNHEY and CDR2 SMNVEV (reference sequence). The CDR3 is 15 amino acids. CDR3 DNA: TGTGCCAGCAGTTCAGCTCCGGGACAGTGGGAAGAGCAGTACTTC. Its protein product is CASSSAPGQWEEQYF.

The rearrangement joins TRBV6-2 or TRBV6-3 to TRBJ2-2, with 7 bases identical to TRBD1. Trimming took 5 bases from V and 3 from J; bases not matched to a gene: 0. Per the germline V gene, CDR1 is MNHEY and CDR2 is SVGEGT. CDR3 length equals 13 residues. CDR3 in DNA: TGTGCCAGCAGTGACAGGGACACCGGGGAGCTGTTTTTT. It yields the protein CASSDRDTGELFF.